The 17 T cell receptor beta chains below come from one sample, sequenced in a study of early T cells in non-severe SARS-CoV-2 infection. TCRdb reanalysed the 5' RACE reads using MiXCR and keeps one entry per CDR3 protein. There are around 58,000 distinct CDR3 sequences in the sample; roughly an eighth occur only once, and about 9.7% lies in the top ten. The sequencing sample was made of whole blood. Source of these receptors: an adult who was a healthcare worker with PCR-confirmed SARS-CoV-2 infection or an uninfected control (not recorded which).

Ten or more counts support this clonotype. The chain recombines TRBV11-2 with TRBJ2-1, with TRBD2 identical over 7 bases. The CDR3 length is 14 residues. Germline loops: CDR1 SGHAT, CDR2 FQNNGV. The junction had 5 bases not matched to a gene; V was cut back by 5 bases and J by 4 bases. CDR3 in amino acids: CASSAVGGYNEQFF. In DNA, the CDR3 is TGTGCCAGCAGCGCGGTGGGAGGGTACAATGAGCAGTTCTTC.

This clonotype was seen ten or more times. The chain is built from TRBV6-2 or TRBV6-3 and TRBJ2-1, with D perhaps TRBD1 or TRBD2 (5 bases each). The CDR3 has 14 residues. V was clipped by 6 bases and J by 0 bases, with 9 bases between them. The germline V gene has CDR1 MNHEY and CDR2 SVGEGT. CDR3 amino acids: CASRGVSSYNEQFF. CDR3 in DNA: TGTGCCAGCAGGGGGGTCAGCTCCTACAATGAGCAGTTCTTC.

The CDR3, as DNA: TGTGCCACCCGAGCGGGGGAGTACAATGAGCAGTTCTTC. Encoded protein: CATRAGEYNEQFF. The gene calls are TRBV11-2 and TRBJ2-1; 8 bases agree with TRBD2. V lost 10 bases and J lost 4; bases outside the gene matches: 6. Germline values: CDR1 SGHAT, CDR2 FQNNGV. This CDR3 spans 13 amino acids. The full variable domain, rest sourced from reference TRBV11-2 and TRBJ2-1, is EAGVAQSPRYKIIEKRQSVAFWCNPISGHATLYWYQQILGQGPKLLIQFQNNGVVDDSQLPKDRFSAERLKGVDSTLKIQPAKLEDSAVYLCATRAGEYNEQFFGPGTRLTVL.

This clonotype has ten or more counts. This CDR3 is CASSLQGQTGAFF. The DNA of the CDR3 is TGTGCCAGCAGTCTACAAGGACAGACCGGAGCTTTCTTT. The V and J genes are TRBV6-1 and TRBJ1-1; D may be TRBD1 (6 bases). This CDR3 has 13 amino acids. Germline CDR1 is MNHNS and CDR2 is SASEGT. Trimming took off 5 bases at V and 10 bases at J, with 17 bases between the two ends.

The V call is TRBV7-3, the J call TRBJ2-7, with 10 bases matching TRBD2. After removal of 4 bases from V and 5 bases from J, the junction contained 8 bases not matched to a gene. The CDR3 consists of 15 residues. Germline-derived CDR1 and CDR2 are SGHTA and FQGTGA. CDR3 residues: CASSYQAGGLDEQYF. CDR3 DNA: TGTGCCAGCAGCTACCAAGCGGGAGGGCTTGACGAGCAGTACTTC.

The gene calls are TRBV6-8 and TRBJ1-5; no reliable D call. The CDR3 consists of 13 residues. Germline CDR1 reads MNHGY; CDR2 reads SAAAGT. With 6 bases removed from V and 3 bases from J, the gap between germline ends came to 9 bases. The CDR3 loop reads CASSGRDNQPQHF. The CDR3 DNA reads as TGTGCCAGCAGCGGACGCGACAATCAGCCCCAGCATTTT.

The chain recombines TRBV29-1 with TRBJ2-7; 7 bases are shared with TRBD1. After removal of 7 bases from V and 5 bases from J, the junction contained 8 bases not matched to a gene. From germline, CDR1 is SQVTM and CDR2 ANQGSEA. CDR3 length: 12 residues. The CDR3 DNA sequence: TGCAGCGCCCCGACAGGGACCAACGAGCAGTACTTC. Amino acids: CSAPTGTNEQYF.

The rearrangement joins TRBV12-3 or TRBV12-4 to TRBJ2-1; maybe TRBD2 (5 bases). Trimming stripped 5 bases from V and 6 bases from J, with 8 bases between. The CDR3 consists of 12 residues. CDR3 bases: TGTGCCAGCAGTCCGACTATCAATGAGCAGTTCTTC. Translation: CASSPTINEQFF.

This chain uses TRBV7-2 with TRBJ1-5; the match to TRBD1 covers 7 bases. There are 14 residues in the CDR3. Germline V gives CDR1 SGHTA, CDR2 FQGNSA. The V segment lost 5 bases and the J segment 6 bases; nucleotides outside the gene matches: 7. CDR3 sequence: CASSRMTGPQPQHF. Written as DNA, the CDR3 is TGTGCCAGCAGCAGAATGACAGGGCCTCAGCCCCAGCATTTT. The variable domain in full, completed from reference TRBV7-2 and TRBJ1-5, reads GAGVSQSPSNKVTEKGKDVELRCDPISGHTALYWYRQSLGQGLEFLIYFQGNSAPDKSGLPSDRFSAERTGGSVSTLTIQRTQQEDSAVYLCASSRMTGPQPQHFGDGTRLSIL.

This clonotype was picked up many times. The CDR3 protein is CSVPGGVWNTEAFF. The CDR3 DNA is TGCAGCGTCCCAGGGGGGGTTTGGAACACTGAAGCTTTCTTT. V gene TRBV29-1 combines with J gene TRBJ1-1, with 7 bases lining up with TRBD1. The ends lost 6 bases at V and 1 base at J; junction bases unmatched: 8. The CDR3 has 14 residues. Germline values: CDR1 SQVTM, CDR2 ANQGSEA. Full variable domain (outside the CDR3, taken from reference TRBV29-1 and TRBJ1-1): SAVISQKPSRDICQRGTSLTIQCQVDSQVTMMFWYRQQPGQSLTLIATANQGSEATYESGFVIDKFPISRPNLTFSTLTVSNMSPEDSSIYLCSVPGGVWNTEAFFGQGTRLTVV.

This sequence joins TRBV29-1 and TRBJ1-2; D is possibly TRBD1 (5 bases). Germline loops: CDR1 SQVTM, CDR2 ANQGSEA. There are 13 residues in the CDR3. V lost 4 bases and J 0 bases, leaving 9 bases between the germline ends. CDR3 region: CSVALTANYGYTF. The CDR3 bases are TGCAGCGTTGCCCTGACAGCTAACTATGGCTACACCTTC.

The V call is TRBV4-3, the J call TRBJ1-5; D not resolved. This CDR3 has 13 amino acids. From germline, CDR1 is LGHNA and CDR2 YSLEER. Deletions cut 0 bases from V and 8 bases from J, with 8 bases between. CDR3: CASSQDLFKPQHF. For the CDR3, the DNA is TGCGCCAGCAGCCAAGACCTCTTTAAGCCCCAGCATTTT.

This clonotype was seen a handful of times. The V call is TRBV24-1, the J call TRBJ2-7, with 8 nucleotides matching TRBD2. The CDR3 is made up of 13 amino acids. From germline, CDR1 is KGHDR and CDR2 SFDVKD. V lost 9 bases to trimming and J lost 1 base; unmatched junction nucleotides: 4. CDR3 coding DNA: TGTGCCACCGAGGCGGGGGGATCCTACGAGCAGTACTTC. Translated, it gives CATEAGGSYEQYF.

Ten or more counts support this clonotype. This chain joins TRBV27 and TRBJ2-4, with 11 bases lining up with TRBD1. Per germline, CDR1 MNHEY and CDR2 SMNVEV (reference sequence). The CDR3 covers 18 residues. Trimming cost V 7 bases and J 2 bases; bases outside gene matches: 13. CDR3 nucleotides: TGTGCCAGCACCCCCGGACAGGGGGCATCGATAACCAAAAACATTCAGTACTTC. This sequence encodes CASTPGQGASITKNIQYF.

The rearrangement links TRBV11-2 to TRBJ2-7, with 9 bases that match TRBD2. Germline V CDR1 and CDR2: SGHAT, FQNNGV. The length of the CDR3 is 14 residues. The J segment lost 7 bases and the V segment lost 5 bases, leaving 9 bases of the junction unmatched. CDR3 DNA: TGTGCCAGCAGCGCTAGCGGGGACCTACGGGAGCAGTACTTC. Translation: CASSASGDLREQYF.

The chain employs TRBV9 and TRBJ1-2; D might be TRBD1 (6 bases). Trimming took 3 bases from V and 8 from J, leaving 11 bases between them. The germline V gene has CDR1 SGDLS and CDR2 YYNGEE. The CDR3 has 12 amino acids. CDR3 region: CASSAQGKGYTF. The CDR3 nucleotides are TGTGCCAGCAGCGCACAGGGAAAAGGCTACACCTTC.

There are many counts of this clonotype. As DNA, the CDR3 is TGTGCCAGCAGTTACGCAGGGCACAATCAGCCCCAGCATTTT. Residues: CASSYAGHNQPQHF. The chain couples TRBV6-5 to TRBJ1-5; D may be TRBD1 (5 bases). CDR3 length: 14 residues. Germline CDR1 MNHEY, CDR2 SVGAGI. Deletions cut 2 bases from V and 3 bases from J, with 8 bases between.